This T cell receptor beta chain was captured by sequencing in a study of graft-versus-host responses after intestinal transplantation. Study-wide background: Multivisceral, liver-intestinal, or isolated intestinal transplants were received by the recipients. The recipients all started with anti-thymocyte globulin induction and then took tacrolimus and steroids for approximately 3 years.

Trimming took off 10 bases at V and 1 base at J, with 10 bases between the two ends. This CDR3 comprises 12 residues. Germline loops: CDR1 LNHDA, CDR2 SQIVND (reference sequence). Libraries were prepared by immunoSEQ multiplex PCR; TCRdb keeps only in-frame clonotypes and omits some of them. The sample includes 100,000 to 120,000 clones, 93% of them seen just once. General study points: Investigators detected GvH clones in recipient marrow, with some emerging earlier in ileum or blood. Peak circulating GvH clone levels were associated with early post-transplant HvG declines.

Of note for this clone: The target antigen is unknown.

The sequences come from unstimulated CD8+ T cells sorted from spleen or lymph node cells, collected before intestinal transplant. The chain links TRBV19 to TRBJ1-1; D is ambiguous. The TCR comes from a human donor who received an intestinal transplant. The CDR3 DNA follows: TGTGCCACATCCATATGGAACACTGAAGCTTTCTTT. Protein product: CATSIWNTEAFF.